This T cell receptor beta chain was observed in a study of blood T cells in healthy people across ages. Trimming removed 5 bases from V and 9 bases from J, with 2 bases in between. The CDR3 length is 9 residues. CDR1 is SQVTM, CDR2 ANQGSEA, per germline. Donation came from healthy Caucasian individuals in Russia who were aged about 6 to 95. Isolating PBMCs gave at least 7 million of these cells per sample. Remarks on this clonotype: The antigen remains unidentified.

Together with a sample-barcoded 5' primer, a J-beta primer mix was included in a second PCR lasting about 7 to 11 cycles. A single record per CDR3 protein comes from TCRdb applying MiXCR to the 5' RACE reads. In the table there are around 1,900,000 distinct CDR3 sequences, about two fifths of which are singletons. Study results and caveats: What prevented conclusive comparison of naive and antigen-experienced cells was that PBMCs were unsorted.

The material sequenced was blood. The chain uses TRBV29-1 and TRBJ1-6; D is uncertain. The TCR originated in a human donor in good health. The CDR3: CSVTSPLHF. CDR3 sequence (DNA): TGCAGCGTTACTTCACCCCTCCACTTT.